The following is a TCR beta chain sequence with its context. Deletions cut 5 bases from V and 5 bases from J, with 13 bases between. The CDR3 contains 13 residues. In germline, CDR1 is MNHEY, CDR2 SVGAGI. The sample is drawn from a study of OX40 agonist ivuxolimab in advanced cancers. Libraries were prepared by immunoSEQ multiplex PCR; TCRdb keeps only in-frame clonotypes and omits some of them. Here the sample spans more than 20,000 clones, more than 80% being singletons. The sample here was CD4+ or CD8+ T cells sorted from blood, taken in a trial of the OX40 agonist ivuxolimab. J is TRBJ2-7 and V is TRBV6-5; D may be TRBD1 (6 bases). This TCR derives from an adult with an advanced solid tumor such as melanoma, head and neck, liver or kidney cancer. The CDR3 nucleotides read TGTGCCAGCAGTACCAGGGGCTCAGACGAGCAGTACTTC. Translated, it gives CASSTRGSDEQYF.